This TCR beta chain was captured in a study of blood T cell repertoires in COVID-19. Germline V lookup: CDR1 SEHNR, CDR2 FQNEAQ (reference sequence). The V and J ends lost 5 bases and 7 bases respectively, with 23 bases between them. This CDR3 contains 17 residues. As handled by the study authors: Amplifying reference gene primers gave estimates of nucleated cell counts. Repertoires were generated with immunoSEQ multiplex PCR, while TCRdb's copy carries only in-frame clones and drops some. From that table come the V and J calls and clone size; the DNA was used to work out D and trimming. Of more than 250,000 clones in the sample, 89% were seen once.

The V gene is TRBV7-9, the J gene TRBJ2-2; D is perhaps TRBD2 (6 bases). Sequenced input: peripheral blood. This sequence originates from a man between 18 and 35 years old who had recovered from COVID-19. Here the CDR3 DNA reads TGTGCCAGCAGCGCCCCGGCGGGGACGGCGGTGGGCGGGGAGCTGTTTTTT. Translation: CASSAPAGTAVGGELFF.